This record covers a single T cell receptor beta chain. Germline values: CDR1 SGHNT, CDR2 YYREEE (reference sequence). The CDR3 is made up of 12 amino acids. V lost 3 bases, J lost 7 bases, and 8 bases lay in between. This entry is derived from a study of technical replicates of blood from a handful of donors. Clones were sequenced by immunoSEQ multiplex PCR, and TCRdb holds only the in-frame ones, with some missing. The table includes tens of thousands of clones, around 90% detected once. V gene TRBV5-4 combines with J gene TRBJ2-1, with D possibly being TRBD2 (5 bases). This receptor was identified in a human donor in good health. The sample taken for sequencing was T cells isolated from PBMCs. The CDR3 sequence is CASSYTSNEQFF. DNA for the CDR3: TGTGCCAGCAGCTATACTAGTAATGAGCAGTTCTTC.